The rows below give T cell receptor beta chains drawn from one sample of a study of blood T cell repertoires in COVID-19. Repertoires were generated with immunoSEQ multiplex PCR, while TCRdb's copy carries only in-frame clones and drops some. The data hold around 300,000 clones, with roughly nine tenths observed a single time. Sequenced input: peripheral blood. All receptors come from a woman in her twenties or thirties with COVID-19, enrolled during active disease. The CDR3 runs from the conserved cysteine through the conserved F or W. Fields, in order: D gene, V gene, clone size, CDR3 length, J gene, CDR3 DNA, CDR3 protein. A D gene is named only where the DNA matches it firmly. Not all rows give a size; the values are once, few, many and, for expanded clones, a class.

D gene: TRBD2; V gene: TRBV4-1; clone size: once; CDR3 length: 17; J gene: TRBJ2-7; CDR3 DNA: TGCGCCAGCAGCCAAGGCCCCCCGACTAGCGGGGCCTACGAGCAGTACTTC; CDR3 protein: CASSQGPPTSGAYEQYF
D gene: .; V gene: TRBV21-1; clone size: few; CDR3 length: 14; J gene: TRBJ2-3; CDR3 DNA: TGTGCCCCGGGGAGGGGGTACCCAACAGATACGCAGTATTTT; CDR3 protein: CAPGRGYPTDTQYF
D gene: TRBD2; V gene: TRBV19; clone size: .; CDR3 length: 17; J gene: TRBJ2-1; CDR3 DNA: TGTGCCAGTAGTCCCAGGACTAGCGGGAGTGGGTACAATGAGCAGTTCTTC; CDR3 protein: CASSPRTSGSGYNEQFF
D gene: .; V gene: TRBV19; clone size: .; CDR3 length: 14; J gene: TRBJ1-3; CDR3 DNA: TGTGCCAGTAGTACGCGACAGAGTTTGGACACCATATATTTT; CDR3 protein: CASSTRQSLDTIYF
D gene: .; V gene: TRBV3-1/TRBV3-2; clone size: .; CDR3 length: 12; J gene: TRBJ2-1; CDR3 DNA: TGTGCCAGCAGCCAAGATGTACAAGAGCAGTTCTTC; CDR3 protein: CASSQDVQEQFF
D gene: TRBD1; V gene: TRBV7-8; clone size: .; CDR3 length: 15; J gene: TRBJ2-1; CDR3 DNA: TGTGCCAGCAGCTCGACAGGGGGTACCAACAATGAGCAGTTCTTC; CDR3 protein: CASSSTGGTNNEQFF
D gene: TRBD1; V gene: TRBV6-5; clone size: few; CDR3 length: 15; J gene: TRBJ1-6; CDR3 DNA: TGTGCCAGCAGTTACTCGACAGGGTCGGTCTCACCCCTCCACTTT; CDR3 protein: CASSYSTGSVSPLHF
D gene: TRBD2; V gene: TRBV18; clone size: .; CDR3 length: 16; J gene: TRBJ2-2; CDR3 DNA: TGTGCCAGCTCACCCATACTAGCGCCGAACACCGGGGAGCTGTTTTTT; CDR3 protein: CASSPILAPNTGELFF
D gene: .; V gene: TRBV5-6; clone size: .; CDR3 length: 16; J gene: TRBJ2-1; CDR3 DNA: TGTGCCAGCAGCTTCCGTAGTAGTATTATCTACAATGAGCAGTTCTTC; CDR3 protein: CASSFRSSIIYNEQFF
D gene: .; V gene: TRBV29-1; clone size: .; CDR3 length: 12; J gene: TRBJ2-3; CDR3 DNA: TGCAGCGTTGAAACAGGCACAGATACGCAGTATTTT; CDR3 protein: CSVETGTDTQYF
D gene: .; V gene: TRBV19; clone size: .; CDR3 length: 14; J gene: TRBJ1-5; CDR3 DNA: TGTGCCAGTAGTGCTTCCAACAGAGATCAGCCCCAGCATTTT; CDR3 protein: CASSASNRDQPQHF
D gene: .; V gene: TRBV15; clone size: .; CDR3 length: 15; J gene: TRBJ2-2; CDR3 DNA: TGTGCCACCAGCCGCGGGCGGTTTAACACCGGGGAGCTGTTTTTT; CDR3 protein: CATSRGRFNTGELFF
D gene: TRBD1; V gene: TRBV10-3; clone size: .; CDR3 length: 16; J gene: TRBJ1-1; CDR3 DNA: TGTGCCATCAGTGAAACGCCGACAGGGCCGAACACTGAAGCTTTCTTT; CDR3 protein: CAISETPTGPNTEAFF
D gene: TRBD1; V gene: TRBV4-1; clone size: .; CDR3 length: 17; J gene: TRBJ1-5; CDR3 DNA: TGCGCCAGCAGCCAAGATCTGGGGGGACAGGGGACTCAGCCCCAGCATTTT; CDR3 protein: CASSQDLGGQGTQPQHF
D gene: .; V gene: TRBV16; clone size: once; CDR3 length: 14; J gene: TRBJ2-7; CDR3 DNA: TGTGCCAGCAGCCAATTCCAGGGGCCCTACGAGCAGTACTTC; CDR3 protein: CASSQFQGPYEQYF
D gene: .; V gene: TRBV24-1; clone size: .; CDR3 length: 11; J gene: TRBJ1-4; CDR3 DNA: TGTGCCACCAGTGATGCTAAAAAACTGTTTTTT; CDR3 protein: CATSDAKKLFF
D gene: TRBD1; V gene: TRBV10-3; clone size: .; CDR3 length: 14; J gene: TRBJ1-1; CDR3 DNA: TGTGCCATCGGGGGACAGGGGTTGAACACTGAAGCTTTCTTT; CDR3 protein: CAIGGQGLNTEAFF
D gene: TRBD1; V gene: TRBV30; clone size: .; CDR3 length: 15; J gene: TRBJ2-7; CDR3 DNA: TGTGCCTGGAGTGAGGGGACAGAATTCCTCTACGAGCAGTACTTC; CDR3 protein: CAWSEGTEFLYEQYF
D gene: .; V gene: TRBV6-5; clone size: .; CDR3 length: 15; J gene: TRBJ1-2; CDR3 DNA: TGTGCCAGCAGTTACCGGGAGACGAATAACTATGGCTACACCTTC; CDR3 protein: CASSYRETNNYGYTF
D gene: .; V gene: TRBV19; clone size: .; CDR3 length: 14; J gene: TRBJ1-5; CDR3 DNA: TGTGCCAGTAGCGAAAGACAGGCCAATCAGCCCCAGCATTTT; CDR3 protein: CASSERQANQPQHF
D gene: .; V gene: TRBV12-5; clone size: .; CDR3 length: 16; J gene: TRBJ2-3; CDR3 DNA: TGTGCTAGTGGTTTGACTCCCCCCGAACAGGGTGATACGCAGTATTTT; CDR3 protein: CASGLTPPEQGDTQYF
D gene: .; V gene: TRBV5-1; clone size: few; CDR3 length: 14; J gene: TRBJ1-1; CDR3 DNA: TGCGCCAGCAGCTGGAGACAGGACCACACTGAAGCTTTCTTT; CDR3 protein: CASSWRQDHTEAFF
D gene: TRBD1; V gene: TRBV5-1; clone size: .; CDR3 length: 14; J gene: TRBJ2-1; CDR3 DNA: TGCGCCAGCAGCTTGGGGGACAGGGTCAATGAGCAGTTCTTC; CDR3 protein: CASSLGDRVNEQFF
D gene: .; V gene: TRBV10-3; clone size: .; CDR3 length: 17; J gene: TRBJ2-3; CDR3 DNA: TGTGCCATCAGTGATCCCCGGCAGCCGGGGAGCACAGATACGCAGTATTTT; CDR3 protein: CAISDPRQPGSTDTQYF
D gene: .; V gene: TRBV10-2; clone size: .; CDR3 length: 13; J gene: TRBJ2-2; CDR3 DNA: TGCGCCAGCAGCCCCGTACTCACCGGGGAGCTGTTTTTT; CDR3 protein: CASSPVLTGELFF
D gene: TRBD2; V gene: TRBV5-4; clone size: .; CDR3 length: 14; J gene: TRBJ2-7; CDR3 DNA: TGTGCCAGCAGCTTAGAGGGACTACGCTACGAGCAGTACTTC; CDR3 protein: CASSLEGLRYEQYF
D gene: .; V gene: TRBV6-6; clone size: .; CDR3 length: 13; J gene: TRBJ1-5; CDR3 DNA: TGTGCCAGCAGGTGGGGGGAAGGTCAGCCCCAGCATTTT; CDR3 protein: CASRWGEGQPQHF
D gene: .; V gene: TRBV11-3; clone size: .; CDR3 length: 17; J gene: TRBJ1-1; CDR3 DNA: TGTGCCAGCAGCTTAGATTCCCCGGGGGGCCGGGACACTGAAGCTTTCTTT; CDR3 protein: CASSLDSPGGRDTEAFF
D gene: TRBD1; V gene: TRBV5-1; clone size: .; CDR3 length: 16; J gene: TRBJ1-1; CDR3 DNA: TGCGCCAGCAGCCAGGGACAGGGGGCGCCGGGGACTGAAGCTTTCTTT; CDR3 protein: CASSQGQGAPGTEAFF
D gene: .; V gene: TRBV3-1/TRBV3-2; clone size: few; CDR3 length: 14; J gene: TRBJ2-1; CDR3 DNA: TGTGCCAGCAGCCAAGTGACTATAGCGAGTGAGCAGTTCTTC; CDR3 protein: CASSQVTIASEQFF
D gene: .; V gene: TRBV4-1; clone size: .; CDR3 length: 15; J gene: TRBJ1-2; CDR3 DNA: TGCGCCAGCAGCCATCCGACAGAGGCTAACTATGGCTACACCTTC; CDR3 protein: CASSHPTEANYGYTF
D gene: TRBD1; V gene: TRBV19; clone size: few; CDR3 length: 16; J gene: TRBJ1-1; CDR3 DNA: TGTGCCAGTAGACGGAGACCGGGACAGGGGGACACTGAAGCTTTCTTT; CDR3 protein: CASRRRPGQGDTEAFF
D gene: .; V gene: TRBV19; clone size: .; CDR3 length: 12; J gene: TRBJ1-5; CDR3 DNA: TGTGCCACCCGACAGCTCCATCAGCCCCAGCATTTT; CDR3 protein: CATRQLHQPQHF
D gene: .; V gene: TRBV18; clone size: .; CDR3 length: 14; J gene: TRBJ1-2; CDR3 DNA: TGTGCCAGCTCACCAGGTGCCCGGGGGGACGGCTACACCTTC; CDR3 protein: CASSPGARGDGYTF
D gene: TRBD1; V gene: TRBV28; clone size: .; CDR3 length: 15; J gene: TRBJ1-2; CDR3 DNA: TGTGCCAGCAGCTTGGGGTGGGGACAGGGGAACGGCTACACCTTC; CDR3 protein: CASSLGWGQGNGYTF
D gene: .; V gene: TRBV12-3/TRBV12-4; clone size: once; CDR3 length: 13; J gene: TRBJ1-1; CDR3 DNA: TGTGCCAGCAGTTTCAAGGGAGGCACTGAAGCTTTCTTT; CDR3 protein: CASSFKGGTEAFF
D gene: TRBD1; V gene: TRBV3-1/TRBV3-2; clone size: .; CDR3 length: 15; J gene: TRBJ1-3; CDR3 DNA: TGTGCCAGCAGCCAGTTGACAGGGGCGCGGGGCACCATATATTTT; CDR3 protein: CASSQLTGARGTIYF
D gene: .; V gene: TRBV11-2; clone size: .; CDR3 length: 16; J gene: TRBJ2-5; CDR3 DNA: TGTGCCAGCAGCTTAGTAATTGCTAGGTTGGGTGAGACCCAGTACTTC; CDR3 protein: CASSLVIARLGETQYF
D gene: .; V gene: TRBV30; clone size: .; CDR3 length: 15; J gene: TRBJ1-6; CDR3 DNA: TGTGCCTGGAGTGTACCAAGGCAGGGCAGTTCACCCCTCCACTTT; CDR3 protein: CAWSVPRQGSSPLHF
D gene: .; V gene: TRBV28; clone size: .; CDR3 length: 12; J gene: TRBJ1-3; CDR3 DNA: TGTGCCAGCAGTGGCGGTGGAAACACCATATATTTT; CDR3 protein: CASSGGGNTIYF
D gene: .; V gene: TRBV28; clone size: .; CDR3 length: 13; J gene: TRBJ1-1; CDR3 DNA: TGTGCCAGCAGTTCCCCCATGAACACTGAAGCTTTCTTT; CDR3 protein: CASSSPMNTEAFF
D gene: .; V gene: TRBV10-3; clone size: .; CDR3 length: 12; J gene: TRBJ2-7; CDR3 DNA: TGTGCCATCAGTGAGTCCACCTACGAGCAGTACTTC; CDR3 protein: CAISESTYEQYF
D gene: .; V gene: TRBV30; clone size: .; CDR3 length: 13; J gene: TRBJ1-2; CDR3 DNA: TGTGCCTGCCAGGGACAAGAGCTCAATGGCTACACCTTC; CDR3 protein: CACQGQELNGYTF
D gene: TRBD2; V gene: TRBV28; clone size: .; CDR3 length: 14; J gene: TRBJ2-1; CDR3 DNA: TGTGCCAGCAAGAATAGCGGGAGGGTCGATGAGCAGTTCTTC; CDR3 protein: CASKNSGRVDEQFF
D gene: .; V gene: TRBV19; clone size: .; CDR3 length: 14; J gene: TRBJ2-7; CDR3 DNA: TGTGCCAGTAGTATGGAACTAGCTACCTACGAGCAGTACTTC; CDR3 protein: CASSMELATYEQYF
D gene: TRBD2; V gene: TRBV11-3; clone size: .; CDR3 length: 18; J gene: TRBJ2-3; CDR3 DNA: TGTGCCAGCAGCCCATCGGCGTGGGGGAGGGCTGATACAGATACGCAGTATTTT; CDR3 protein: CASSPSAWGRADTDTQYF
D gene: .; V gene: TRBV3-1/TRBV3-2; clone size: .; CDR3 length: 14; J gene: TRBJ2-1; CDR3 DNA: TGTGCCAGCAGCCTTCGAAGGGGAAGGAATGAGCAGTTCTTC; CDR3 protein: CASSLRRGRNEQFF
D gene: .; V gene: TRBV5-4; clone size: .; CDR3 length: 17; J gene: TRBJ2-2; CDR3 DNA: TGTGCCAGCAGCTTGGACCCGGGACTCTTGAGGACCGGGGAGCTGTTTTTT; CDR3 protein: CASSLDPGLLRTGELFF
D gene: .; V gene: TRBV27; clone size: .; CDR3 length: 13; J gene: TRBJ1-1; CDR3 DNA: TGTGCCAGCAGTCCTCTCTTGAGCACTGAAGCTTTCTTT; CDR3 protein: CASSPLLSTEAFF
D gene: TRBD1; V gene: TRBV28; clone size: .; CDR3 length: 15; J gene: TRBJ1-2; CDR3 DNA: TGTGCCAGCAGTGTCCCGGGACAGGGGGGCGATGGCTACACCTTC; CDR3 protein: CASSVPGQGGDGYTF
D gene: TRBD2; V gene: TRBV7-9; clone size: .; CDR3 length: 16; J gene: TRBJ2-1; CDR3 DNA: TGTGCCAGCAGCCCCGGGACTAGCGGGAGGGCTTGGGAGCAGTTCTTC; CDR3 protein: CASSPGTSGRAWEQFF
D gene: .; V gene: TRBV6-1; clone size: .; CDR3 length: 16; J gene: TRBJ1-6; CDR3 DNA: TGTGCCAGCAGTGAAGCGGAGGGACCGGCGAATTCACCCCTCCACTTT; CDR3 protein: CASSEAEGPANSPLHF
D gene: TRBD1; V gene: TRBV12-3/TRBV12-4; clone size: .; CDR3 length: 13; J gene: TRBJ1-1; CDR3 DNA: TGTGCCAGCAGTTGGGACAGGATGAGTGAAGCTTTCTTT; CDR3 protein: CASSWDRMSEAFF
D gene: TRBD2; V gene: TRBV7-9; clone size: .; CDR3 length: 14; J gene: TRBJ2-3; CDR3 DNA: TGTGCCAGCAGCCTACGGGAGGTCACAGATACGCAGTATTTT; CDR3 protein: CASSLREVTDTQYF
D gene: TRBD2; V gene: TRBV5-5; clone size: .; CDR3 length: 17; J gene: TRBJ2-5; CDR3 DNA: TGTGCCAGCAGCTCCACTTCGCGGGAGGGCCAAAGGGAGACCCAGTACTTC; CDR3 protein: CASSSTSREGQRETQYF
D gene: TRBD1; V gene: TRBV30; clone size: .; CDR3 length: 13; J gene: TRBJ1-6; CDR3 DNA: TGTGCCTGGAGAGGACAGGGGGTTTCACCCCTCCACTTT; CDR3 protein: CAWRGQGVSPLHF
D gene: TRBD1; V gene: TRBV28; clone size: few; CDR3 length: 14; J gene: TRBJ1-2; CDR3 DNA: TGTGCCAGCAGTTACACAGGGGGAGACTATGGCTACACCTTC; CDR3 protein: CASSYTGGDYGYTF
D gene: .; V gene: TRBV5-6; clone size: .; CDR3 length: 13; J gene: TRBJ1-2; CDR3 DNA: TGTGCCAGCAGCTGGACCAACAGGGCTGGCTACACCTTC; CDR3 protein: CASSWTNRAGYTF
D gene: .; V gene: TRBV21-1; clone size: .; CDR3 length: 13; J gene: TRBJ1-2; CDR3 DNA: TGTGCCAGCAGCAAATTTGGACAAGTTGGCTACACCTTC; CDR3 protein: CASSKFGQVGYTF
D gene: .; V gene: TRBV25-1; clone size: .; CDR3 length: 14; J gene: TRBJ1-4; CDR3 DNA: TGTGCCAGCAGTGAATTCGCAGGTAGTGAAAAACTGTTTTTT; CDR3 protein: CASSEFAGSEKLFF